These 7 T cell receptor beta chains originate from one sample sequenced in a study of response to subunit inactivated influenza vaccine. MiXCR was run by TCRdb on the RT-PCR reads, yielding one entry per CDR3 protein. The data contain under 950,000 distinct CDR3 sequences, about 20% of them singletons. The input for sequencing was PBMCs from blood, taken about 5 days after vaccination. These receptors were taken from a man aged 45-60 years who received an inactivated influenza vaccine.

The rearrangement uses TRBV12-3 or TRBV12-4 and TRBJ2-7; weak D call: TRBD2 (5 bases). CDR3 size: 12 residues. V lost 2 bases and J lost 7, with 9 bases in between. The CDR3 coding sequence is TGTGCCAGCAGTTTATGGGAGAGAGAGCAGTACTTC. This translates into CASSLWEREQYF.

Ten or more counts support this clonotype. V is TRBV24-1 and J is TRBJ2-5; D unresolved. V lost 3 bases and J 5 bases, leaving 9 bases between the germline ends. Looked up from germline, CDR1 is KGHDR and CDR2 is SFDVKD. This CDR3 spans 13 amino acids. The CDR3 region has the DNA TGTGCCACCAGTGATACGATTCGGGAGACCCAGTACTTC. Its translation: CATSDTIRETQYF.

For this clonotype: At one boundary the junction diverges from the germline segment, which might be a read error. The CDR3 region is CAIGENSNQPQHF. CDR3 DNA sequence: TGTGCCATCGGTGAGAATAGCAATCAGCCCCAGCATTTT. This sequence joins TRBV10-3 and TRBJ1-5; D remains unclear. Germline V gene data show CDR1 as ENHRY and CDR2 as SYGVKD. The CDR3 is 13 amino acids.

The sample holds a few counts of this clonotype. The chain combines TRBV12-3 or TRBV12-4 with TRBJ1-2; D remains ambiguous. V was clipped by 0 bases and J by 7 bases, with 9 bases between them. The CDR3 runs to 13 residues. The CDR3: CASSLAQGLGYTF. The CDR3 bases are TGTGCCAGCAGTTTAGCGCAAGGCCTTGGCTACACCTTC.

The chain recombines TRBV10-3 with TRBJ1-2, with D possibly matching TRBD1 (6 bases). The germline V gene encodes CDR1 ENHRY and CDR2 SYGVKD. The CDR3 loop spans 14 amino acids. Trimming cost V 0 bases and J 3 bases, with 8 bases left between them. CDR3 coding DNA: TGTGCCATCAGTGAGTCTCACAGGGACTATGGCTACACCTTC. It is translated as CAISESHRDYGYTF.

This clonotype was observed a handful of times. This chain joins TRBV2 and TRBJ2-3; 7 bases are a match to TRBD2. The CDR3 consists of 14 residues. CDR1 SNHLY and CDR2 FYNNEI come from the germline V gene. V gave up 7 bases and J gave up 1 base; unmatched junction bases: 5. CDR3 sequence: CASKASGGTDTQYF. In DNA form, the CDR3 reads TGTGCCAGCAAAGCGAGCGGGGGCACAGATACGCAGTATTTT.

The chain has TRBV27 and TRBJ2-7, with TRBD2 matching over 7 bases. This CDR3 is built from 15 residues. J lost 7 bases, V lost 3 bases, and 12 bases had no gene match. From germline, CDR1 is MNHEY and CDR2 SMNVEV (reference sequence). This CDR3 is CASSLRGGSLREQYF. CDR3 nucleotides: TGTGCCAGCAGTTTGCGCGGCGGGAGCCTGAGGGAGCAGTACTTC.